Each of the 29 T cell receptor beta chains below was sequenced from the same sample in a study of radiation and T cells in renal cell carcinoma. Time point reported: blood 4 weeks post-SBRT, at nephrectomy. Indicated treatment: 15 Gy SBRT to primary tumor, nephrectomy 4 weeks later. Measured with immunoSEQ multiplex PCR; TCRdb has only the in-frame clones, and not every one. The sample contains about 83,000 clones, around four fifths of which appear only once. The sample in question was blood, obtained from a patient whose treatment included radiotherapy and nephrectomy. These receptors came from a woman in her sixties with renal cell carcinoma.

This clone was recorded only once. The CDR3 protein is CASITWGSRYGYTF. In DNA form, the CDR3 reads TGTGCCAGCATAACGTGGGGGAGTCGATATGGCTACACCTTC. V is TRBV2 and J is TRBJ1-2; possibly TRBD1 for D (5 bases). Trimming left V 7 bases short and J 5 bases short, with 17 bases between. The CDR3 loop spans 14 amino acids. Germline V gives CDR1 SNHLY, CDR2 FYNNEI.

The chain is built from TRBV9 and TRBJ1-3; D unclear. Looked up from germline, CDR1 is SGDLS and CDR2 is YYNGEE. V dropped 1 base and J dropped 1 base, with 6 bases sitting between them. The CDR3 loop spans 14 amino acids. The CDR3 nucleotides read TGTGCCAGCAGCGTAACGGGTTCTGGAAACACCATATATTTT. It codes for CASSVTGSGNTIYF.

The CDR3 spells CATKGRQRDEQYF. The CDR3 bases are TGTGCCACAAAGGGACGCCAGAGGGACGAGCAGTACTTC. V is TRBV6-6 and J is TRBJ2-7; D possibly uses TRBD1 or TRBD2 (5 bases each). Per the germline V gene, CDR1 is MNHNY and CDR2 is SVGAGI (reference sequence). The CDR3 runs 13 residues. The ends were cut back, 10 bases at V and 5 bases at J, with 18 bases in the middle.

The chain couples TRBV25-1 to TRBJ2-3; D may be TRBD1 (7 bases). V dropped 2 bases and J dropped 5 bases, with 17 bases sitting between them. The CDR3 spans 16 residues. The germline CDR1 and CDR2 sequences are MGHDK and SYGVNS. The CDR3: CASSETWTGGVDTQYF. CDR3 bases: TGTGCCAGCAGTGAAACATGGACAGGCGGGGTAGATACGCAGTATTTT.

This chain connects TRBV2 to TRBJ1-2; D not resolved. This CDR3 comprises 14 residues. Trimming removed 6 bases at V and 1 base at J, with 12 bases between. CDR1 and CDR2 from the germline V gene are SNHLY and FYNNEI. The CDR3 loop reads CASRDIRGNYGYTF. DNA of the CDR3: TGTGCCAGCAGAGATATACGTGGTAACTATGGCTACACCTTC.

The CDR3 DNA sequence: TGTGCCATCAGTCCTAACAGGGGGAGTGGAGCTTTCTTT. Translating it yields CAISPNRGSGAFF. V gene TRBV10-3 combines with J gene TRBJ1-1; 8 bases are a match to TRBD1. Germline V gene sequence: CDR1 ENHRY, CDR2 SYGVKD. The CDR3 is 13 amino acids. The ends lost 5 bases at V and 10 bases at J; junction bases unmatched: 9.

The rearrangement joins TRBV9 to TRBJ2-1; 9 positions match TRBD2. Germline CDR1 and CDR2: SGDLS and YYNGEE. V trimming: 0 bases; J trimming: 3 bases; junction bases outside the gene matches: 4. This CDR3 is 16 amino acids long. DNA of the CDR3: TGTGCCAGCAGCGTAGGCTTTAGCGGGAGCTACAATGAGCAGTTCTTC. This encodes CASSVGFSGSYNEQFF.

This clone was picked up one time. V usage is TRBV12-5 and J usage is TRBJ2-1, with a weak D call TRBD2 (6 bases). The V gene lost 6 bases and the J gene lost 0 bases, with 18 bases spanning the gap. The CDR3 runs to 17 residues. Germline CDR1 is LGHNT and CDR2 is FRNRAP. In nucleotides, the CDR3 is TGTGCTAGTGGCCCTAGCGTGGCGGGGAGCTCCTACAATGAGCAGTTCTTC. This translates into CASGPSVAGSSYNEQFF.

V is TRBV19 and J is TRBJ2-7; TRBD1 matches at 8 bases. Germline CDR1 and CDR2: LNHDA and SQIVND (reference sequence). The CDR3 totals 14 residues. J was trimmed by 6 bases and V by 7 bases; bases with no gene match: 11. CDR3: CASKNTGGVGEQYF. CDR3 sequence (DNA): TGTGCCAGTAAGAACACAGGGGGAGTAGGCGAGCAGTACTTC.

The chain has TRBV19 and TRBJ2-2; no firm D call. Trimming stripped 7 bases from V and 5 bases from J, with 23 bases between. This CDR3 spans 17 amino acids. Germline values: CDR1 LNHDA, CDR2 SQIVND (reference sequence). CDR3 residues: CASNPSLSPARTGELFF. The DNA for the CDR3 is TGTGCCAGTAACCCAAGTCTATCCCCCGCGCGAACCGGGGAGCTGTTTTTT.

The CDR3 DNA sequence: TGTGCCAGTAGTATCACAGGGGGTTTTCACACAGATACGCAGTATTTT. Its protein product is CASSITGGFHTDTQYF. The chain joins TRBV19 to TRBJ2-3, with 8 bases identical to TRBD1. The CDR3 covers 16 residues. Looked up from germline, CDR1 is LNHDA and CDR2 is SQIVND (reference sequence). With 3 bases clipped from V and 2 bases from J, the junction kept 7 bases outside the gene matches.

This chain uses TRBV19 with TRBJ2-1, with 12 nucleotides matching TRBD2. The CDR3 extends over 18 amino acids. After removal of 1 base from V and 4 bases from J, the junction contained 8 bases not matched to a gene. Looked up from germline, CDR1 is LNHDA and CDR2 is SQIVND (reference sequence). This chain's CDR3 is CASSIVASGRAGYNEQFF. For the CDR3, the DNA is TGTGCCAGTAGTATAGTAGCTAGCGGGAGGGCAGGATACAATGAGCAGTTCTTC.

This rearrangement joins TRBV9 to TRBJ2-2; D gene ambiguous. CDR1 and CDR2 from the germline V gene are SGDLS and YYNGEE. V lost 5 bases to trimming and J lost 0 bases, with 11 bases between them. This CDR3 is 15 amino acids long. CDR3 loop: CASSATFSNTGELFF. CDR3 coding DNA: TGTGCCAGCAGTGCTACGTTCTCGAACACCGGGGAGCTGTTTTTT.

This clone has only a few counts. The chain employs TRBV15 and TRBJ2-7; D possibly uses TRBD1 or TRBD2 (6 bases each). Germline V gene lookup returns CDR1 LNHNV and CDR2 YYDKDF (reference sequence). V was cut by 4 bases and J by 6 bases, with 19 bases left in between. The CDR3 sequence is 15 residues long. DNA for the CDR3: TGTGCCACCAGCAAAACAGGAGGGGGGATGTTCGAGCAGTACTTC. Translated, it gives CATSKTGGGMFEQYF.

The chain combines TRBV7-2 with TRBJ1-2; 7 nucleotides match TRBD1. This CDR3 comprises 15 residues. Per germline, CDR1 SGHTA and CDR2 FQGNSA. V lost 2 bases and J lost 4; bases outside the gene matches: 7. The CDR3 here is CASSLPPTGAYGYTF. CDR3 DNA sequence: TGTGCCAGCAGCTTACCCCCCACAGGGGCCTATGGCTACACCTTC.

The J gene is TRBJ2-3, the V gene TRBV2; D is uncertain. Germline CDR1 reads SNHLY; CDR2 reads FYNNEI. V gave up 4 bases and J gave up 0 bases, with 14 bases separating them. The CDR3 contains 16 residues. The CDR3 is CASSAGSTPSTDTQYF. The CDR3 coding sequence is TGTGCCAGCAGTGCGGGTAGCACCCCGAGCACAGATACGCAGTATTTT. The full variable domain, with the rest looked up from reference TRBV2 and TRBJ2-3, is EPEVTQTPSHQVTQMGQEVILRCVPISNHLYFYWYRQILGQKVEFLVSFYNNEISEKSEIFDDQFSVERPDGSNFTLKIRSTKLEDSAMYFCASSAGSTPSTDTQYFGPGTRLTVL.

The chain links TRBV9 to TRBJ2-2; D not resolved. The length of the CDR3 is 12 residues. Trimming took 4 bases from V and 3 from J, leaving 4 bases between them. Germline assignment: CDR1 SGDLS and CDR2 YYNGEE. The CDR3: CASSIHTGELFF. DNA for the CDR3: TGTGCCAGCAGCATCCACACCGGGGAGCTGTTTTTT.

This clone was detected many times. The gene calls are TRBV11-2 and TRBJ2-7; D remains ambiguous. The CDR3 consists of 14 residues. In germline, CDR1 is SGHAT, CDR2 FQNNGV. V lost 2 bases and J 0 bases, leaving 8 bases between the germline ends. This CDR3 reads CASSLWVSSYEQYF. The CDR3 DNA follows: TGTGCCAGCAGCTTATGGGTGAGCTCCTACGAGCAGTACTTC.

The table lists this clone with a few counts. In the same sample, other DNA sequences code for this CDR3. This sequence joins TRBV9 and TRBJ1-1; 8 positions agree with TRBD1. The CDR3 covers 15 residues. In germline, CDR1 is SGDLS, CDR2 YYNGEE. V lost 2 bases and J lost 0; bases outside the gene matches: 3. CDR3 loop: CASSVAGGLNTEAFF. CDR3 bases: TGTGCCAGCAGCGTGGCAGGGGGCCTGAACACTGAAGCTTTCTTT.

The rearrangement joins TRBV7-8 to TRBJ2-7; 10 nucleotides agree with TRBD2. V shed 5 bases, J shed 2 bases, and the junction held 15 bases outside the gene matches. This CDR3 contains 18 residues. The V gene's germline CDR1 is SGHVS and CDR2 FQNEAQ. CDR3 DNA sequence: TGTGCCAGCAGCCCCGGACTAGCGGACTCCAATCGTCCCTACGAGCAGTACTTC. It specifies CASSPGLADSNRPYEQYF.

The rearrangement joins TRBV29-1 to TRBJ1-2; D not resolved. Trimming removed 1 base at V and 8 bases at J, with 5 bases between. From germline, CDR1 is SQVTM and CDR2 ANQGSEA. The CDR3 has 10 residues. DNA for the CDR3: TGCAGCGTTGAAGGTGAGGGCTACACCTTC. Its translation: CSVEGEGYTF.

This chain uses TRBV6-1 with TRBJ1-6; D is uncertain. This CDR3 contains 17 residues. CDR1 and CDR2 (germline): MNHNS, SASEGT. Trimming stripped 4 bases from V and 2 bases from J, with 15 bases between. The CDR3 reads CASSVSFLVAYNSPLHF. CDR3 sequence (DNA): TGTGCCAGCAGTGTATCATTTTTGGTAGCCTATAATTCACCCCTCCACTTT.

The CDR3 is CASSYGTLGNSPLHF. For the CDR3, the DNA is TGTGCCAGCAGCTATGGGACCTTGGGGAATTCACCCCTCCACTTT. V gene TRBV28 combines with J gene TRBJ1-6; perhaps TRBD1 as D (5 bases). The CDR3 runs 15 residues. V was pared by 6 bases and J by 7 bases, with 16 bases between. Looked up from germline, CDR1 is MDHEN and CDR2 is SYDVKM.

Of note for this clone: Different DNA sequences within this sample yield the same CDR3. The J gene is TRBJ2-1, the V gene TRBV7-3, with unresolved D. The V end was cut by 3 bases, the J end by 4 bases, with 4 bases between. The CDR3 spans 12 residues. The germline V gene has CDR1 SGHTA and CDR2 FQGTGA. CDR3 in amino acids: CASSLGYNEQFF. The CDR3, as DNA: TGTGCCAGCAGCTTGGGATACAATGAGCAGTTCTTC.

J is TRBJ2-2 and V is TRBV9; 9 positions match TRBD2. The CDR3 has 16 residues. CDR1 is SGDLS, CDR2 YYNGEE, per germline. J was trimmed by 7 bases and V by 4 bases; bases with no gene match: 11. The CDR3 region is CASSLGTSPKGGELFF. The CDR3 DNA reads as TGTGCCAGCAGCCTCGGGACTAGCCCCAAGGGCGGGGAGCTGTTTTTT.

V gene TRBV11-1 combines with J gene TRBJ2-5; D not certain. TRBJ2-7 explains the end of the DNA better; the J call may be wrong. Per germline, CDR1 SGHAT and CDR2 FQDESV (reference sequence). This CDR3 contains 14 residues. In nucleotides, the CDR3 is TGTGCCAGCAGCTCACGGACGGACGGCTACGAGCAGTACTTC. Translated, it gives CASSSRTDGYEQYF.

This clone is termed medium-sized. The CDR3 DNA sequence: TGCAGCGCCCTGGGGGGTAATGAAAAACTGTTTTTT. Translating it yields CSALGGNEKLFF. The chain links TRBV29-1 to TRBJ1-4, with D possibly matching TRBD1 (5 bases). V gave up 7 bases and J gave up 4 bases, with 10 bases separating them. The CDR3 runs to 12 residues. Germline-derived CDR1 and CDR2 are SQVTM and ANQGSEA.

The CDR3 DNA is TGTGCCAGCAGTGAACGTAACCTGAACACTGAAGCTTTCTTT. Translating gives CASSERNLNTEAFF. The chain employs TRBV6-1 and TRBJ1-1; D call uncertain. V lost 2 bases and J lost 0, with 7 bases in between. Germline V gene data show CDR1 as MNHNS and CDR2 as SASEGT. The CDR3 loop spans 14 amino acids.

V and J are TRBV15 and TRBJ1-5, with 8 bases fitting TRBD1. V gave up 3 bases and J gave up 6 bases; unmatched junction bases: 4. CDR1 and CDR2 (germline): LNHNV, YYDKDF (reference sequence). This CDR3 is built from 14 residues. The CDR3 spells CATSSDRGSQPQHF. The CDR3 DNA reads TGTGCCACCAGCAGTGACAGGGGCAGTCAGCCCCAGCATTTT.